This paragraph reports one T cell receptor beta chain. What it binds is unknown. A clone one base away is much larger, so this may be a read error. Between the trimmed V and J ends, which lost 4 bases and 5 bases, there was a span of 15 bases. Germline CDR1 SSHAT, CDR2 FNYEAQ (reference sequence). This CDR3 region has 15 residues. This specimen belongs to a study of blood T cells in healthy people across ages. Study in general: Capturing about one barcoded beta molecule per two T cells was achieved by template switching.

Study-level results: Unsorted PBMCs prevented conclusive naive versus antigen-experienced comparison.

Alongside a J-beta primer mix, a sample-barcoded 5' primer served in a second PCR lasting about 7 to 11 cycles. Every sample returned 2.5 million or more CDR3-containing paired-end reads. Each CDR3 protein gets one entry after TCRdb re-called the 5' RACE reads with MiXCR. The table includes about 670,000 distinct CDR3 sequences, 52% detected once. The sample taken for sequencing was blood. This chain links TRBV7-7 with TRBJ2-1; D not resolved. This clonotype originated in a woman older than 75 in good health. CDR3 DNA: TGTGCCAGCAGCTACTCAGCAGCGACCCACAATGAGCAGTTCTTC. Encoded protein: CASSYSAATHNEQFF.